This entry describes one T cell receptor beta chain. The data belong to a study of OX40 agonist ivuxolimab in advanced cancers. Overall study context: An agonistic human IgG2 monoclonal antibody against OX40 (CD134) was given. Subjects had a mean age of around 60 years, with a range of 23 to 79; just over 80% were male.

With autoimmune disease history or systemic immunosuppression, patients were excluded. Baseline, cycle 4 day 1, and cycle 7 day 1 were the blood sampling points. Method: immunoSEQ multiplex PCR; TCRdb's copy keeps in-frame clones and lacks some. The table has 70,000 to 95,000 clones, roughly 94% seen once. The sequenced sample was CD4+ or CD8+ T cells sorted from blood, obtained in a trial of the OX40 agonist ivuxolimab. The receptor was isolated from an adult with an advanced solid tumor such as melanoma, head and neck, liver or kidney cancer.

The chain's CDR3 is CASSRQGASTDTQYF. CDR3 coding DNA: TGTGCCAGCTCAAGACAGGGGGCGAGTACAGATACGCAGTATTTT. This chain links TRBV18 with TRBJ2-3; 10 bases align to TRBD1. Germline assignment: CDR1 KGHSH and CDR2 LQKENI. Trimming at V came to 5 bases and at J to 3 bases, leaving 5 bases not matched to a gene. The CDR3 is 15 residues long. Using reference TRBV18 and TRBJ2-3 for the parts outside the CDR3, the full variable domain is NAGVMQNPRHLVRRRGQEARLRCSPMKGHSHVYWYRQLPEEGLKFMVYLQKENIIDESGMPKERFSAEFPKEGPSILRIQQVVRGDSAAYFCASSRQGASTDTQYFGPGTRLTVL.